A selection of T cell receptor beta chains follows, all from one sample in a study of cytomegalovirus exposure and HLA in healthy donors. Sequencing used immunoSEQ multiplex PCR; TCRdb keeps in-frame clones, though not all of them. Here the sample spans under 200,000 clones, over 60% being singletons. The sample taken for sequencing was PBMCs. The receptors stem from a woman aged 50 to 65 in good health and CMV-seronegative. The CDR3 runs from the conserved cysteine through the conserved F or W. The order of the fields is clone size, V gene, J gene, D gene, CDR3 DNA, CDR3 protein. D genes are given only for firm matches. Clone size is shown for a subset of rows, as once, few, many or a class of expanded clone.

-	TRBV2	TRBJ1-5	-	TGTGCCAGCAGTGAGCAGGGGCTAGGGAGTCAGCCCCAGCATTTT	CASSEQGLGSQPQHF
-	TRBV11-3	TRBJ2-5	-	TGTGCCAGCAGCTTAGCAGGGTTCGGAGAGACCCAGTACTTC	CASSLAGFGETQYF
once	TRBV28	TRBJ2-2	TRBD1	TGTGCCAGTATACACGGGACAGGGCGGGCCGGGGAGCTGTTTTTT	CASIHGTGRAGELFF
-	TRBV7-2	TRBJ2-1	-	TGTGCCAGCAGCACCTGGGGGGAGAGTTCCTACAATGAGCAGTTCTTC	CASSTWGESSYNEQFF
-	TRBV28	TRBJ2-5	TRBD1	TGTGCCACCGATACCGGGACAGGGCAAGAGCAGTACTTC	CATDTGTGQEQYF
-	TRBV18	TRBJ1-5	-	TGTGCCAGCTCCCAGCTGGACAGTCAGCCCCAGCATTTT	CASSQLDSQPQHF
-	TRBV6-5	TRBJ2-7	-	TGTGCCAGCAGTTCCGGACAGGGAGGGACGGGGGAGCAGTACTTC	CASSSGQGGTGEQYF
once	TRBV7-3	TRBJ2-5	TRBD2	TGTGCCAGCAGCATACTCGCGGGGGACCTAGAGACCCAGTACTTC	CASSILAGDLETQYF
once	TRBV6-6	TRBJ1-1	-	TGTGCCAGCAGTCACGGCGGGGCCATGAACACTGAAGCTTTCTTT	CASSHGGAMNTEAFF
-	TRBV10-3	TRBJ2-5	-	TGTGCCATCGGAGGGGTCAATCAAGAGACCCAGTACTTC	CAIGGVNQETQYF
-	TRBV28	TRBJ1-4	TRBD1	TGTGCCAGCAACAAACAGGGGGGTAATGAAAAACTGTTTTTT	CASNKQGGNEKLFF
-	TRBV28	TRBJ1-5	-	TGTGCCAGCACCACTCAGGGGTCGAATCAGCCCCAGCATTTT	CASTTQGSNQPQHF
-	TRBV5-1	TRBJ2-2	TRBD1	TGCGCCAGCAGTTCCGGGACAGAGGGAATTTGGGCCGGGGAGCTGTTTTTT	CASSSGTEGIWAGELFF
-	TRBV11-2	TRBJ2-1	TRBD1	TGTGCCAGCAGCTCCACGTGGGACAGGGGACGCTTCTACAATGAGCAGTTCTTC	CASSSTWDRGRFYNEQFF
-	TRBV5-1	TRBJ2-7	TRBD1	TGCGCCAGCAGCTTGGGGACAGGGGTTCTCGACGAGCAGTACTTC	CASSLGTGVLDEQYF
-	TRBV29-1	TRBJ1-1	TRBD1	TGCAGCGCCAGACAGGGACCTGAAGCTTTCTTT	CSARQGPEAFF
-	TRBV19	TRBJ2-7	-	TGTGCCAGTAGTGTAACTAGCAGATACGAGCAGTACTTC	CASSVTSRYEQYF
-	TRBV28	TRBJ2-1	-	TGTGCCAGCCTAGATAAAGCTAGCGCAAACAATGAGCAGTTCTTC	CASLDKASANNEQFF
once	TRBV23-1	TRBJ2-1	TRBD1	TGCGCCAGCCTCGGGACAGTTCAGTTCTTC	CASLGTVQFF
once	TRBV25-1	TRBJ1-5	-	TGTGCCAGCAGTGAATACAGGAGCAATCAGCCCCAGCATTTT	CASSEYRSNQPQHF
few	TRBV4-1	TRBJ1-6	-	TGCGCCAGCAGCCCGTTGGTTCGGAGGCGGAATTCACCCCTCCACTTT	CASSPLVRRRNSPLHF
-	TRBV6-4	TRBJ2-1	TRBD2	TGTGCCAGCAGTGACTCTAGCGGGGGGGCCAATGAGCAGTTCTTC	CASSDSSGGANEQFF
-	TRBV7-2	TRBJ1-1	TRBD1	TGTGCCAGCAGCCCCGGACAGGGAGCAGACACTGAAGCTTTCTTT	CASSPGQGADTEAFF
-	TRBV10-3	TRBJ2-1	-	TGTGCCATCGCAAGCGGAACCTACAATGAGCAGTTCTTC	CAIASGTYNEQFF
-	TRBV2	TRBJ1-2	-	TGTGCCAGCAGGCTGACAGCCTTCTATGGCTACACCTTC	CASRLTAFYGYTF
-	TRBV7-2	TRBJ2-5	TRBD2	TGTGCCAGCAGCTTATTAGGTAGCGGGTCTCAAGAGACCCAGTACTTC	CASSLLGSGSQETQYF
medium-sized	TRBV5-5	TRBJ2-6	-	TGTGCCAGCAGCTTGGGCGTCCAGGGTTACGGGGCCAACGTCCTGACTTTC	CASSLGVQGYGANVLTF
-	TRBV18	TRBJ1-1	TRBD1	TGTGCCAGCTCAACTACCACAGGGGCGAGAGCTGAAGCTTTCTTT	CASSTTTGARAEAFF
few	TRBV27	TRBJ2-7	TRBD2	TGTGCCAGCAGTTGGGCCCCCCGGGGGGATCGGTACTTC	CASSWAPRGDRYF
-	TRBV28	TRBJ2-7	TRBD2	TGTGCCAGCAGTTTATGGCGCGGCGGGAGGGAGGACGAGCAGTACTTC	CASSLWRGGREDEQYF
once	TRBV12-5	TRBJ2-7	TRBD1	TGTGCTAGTGGTTTGGTAGGATGGGACAGGGGGCGATTTGGAGGCCGGTACGAGCAGTACTTC	CASGLVGWDRGRFGGRYEQYF
-	TRBV10-3	TRBJ2-2	-	TGTGCCATCAGTGAGTCGGGGCAACCATCGAACACCGGGGAGCTGTTTTTT	CAISESGQPSNTGELFF
-	TRBV7-3	TRBJ2-3	TRBD2	TGTGCCAGCAGCTTAAAAGCGGGAGGGGCCACAGATACGCAGTATTTT	CASSLKAGGATDTQYF
once	TRBV10-1	TRBJ2-7	-	TGCGCCAGCAGTGAGTCGGGGGCAACCTACGAGCAGTACTTC	CASSESGATYEQYF
-	TRBV27	TRBJ2-1	TRBD2	TGTGCCAGCAGCCTGGGGACTAGCGGGAGTAATGAGCAGTTCTTC	CASSLGTSGSNEQFF
-	TRBV19	TRBJ2-3	TRBD1	TGTGCCAGTAGTCCCCGGGGGACAGGGGGCACAGATACGCAGTATTTT	CASSPRGTGGTDTQYF
-	TRBV19	TRBJ1-2	-	TGTGCCAGTAGTAGGTCGGGGGTGGCGGCGCGGGGCTACACCTTC	CASSRSGVAARGYTF
-	TRBV29-1	TRBJ2-1	TRBD2	TGCAGCGTCCCTTGGGGGGGTAAAGCCTACAATGAGCAGTTCTTC	CSVPWGGKAYNEQFF
-	TRBV27	TRBJ2-1	TRBD1	TGTGCCAGCAGTTTAACAGGGGGCGCGGGGAAGGAGCAGTTCTTC	CASSLTGGAGKEQFF
-	TRBV19	TRBJ2-3	TRBD2	TGTGCCAGTAGTATTCTCCGGACTAGCGGGAGATATGATACGCAGTATTTT	CASSILRTSGRYDTQYF
-	TRBV9	TRBJ1-1	-	TGTGCCAGCAGCCCACGAACTGGGGGGACTGAAGCTTTCTTT	CASSPRTGGTEAFF
once	TRBV7-9	TRBJ1-6	TRBD1	TGTGCCAGCAGCTTAGAACCCCAGGGGGCGGTTCATTCACCCCTCCACTTT	CASSLEPQGAVHSPLHF
-	TRBV12-1	TRBJ2-7	-	TGTGCCAGCACTTTTCGGAGCCGGGGCTACGAGCAGTACTTC	CASTFRSRGYEQYF
-	TRBV9	TRBJ2-2	TRBD1	TGTGCCAGCAGCTTCTCACAGGGGGCAGGCGGGGAGCTGTTTTTT	CASSFSQGAGGELFF
-	TRBV2	TRBJ2-3	-	TGTGCCAGCTCTACCACAGATACGCAGTATTTT	CASSTTDTQYF
-	TRBV7-2	TRBJ2-7	-	TGTGCCAGCAGCTTAGTGCAGGGCGAATACGAGCAGTACTTC	CASSLVQGEYEQYF
once	TRBV6-5	TRBJ2-1	-	TGTGCCAGCCTAGGGGGAGCACACAAGGAGCAGTTCTTC	CASLGGAHKEQFF
-	TRBV9	TRBJ2-7	-	TGTGCCAGCGCAGGGGTTGACCACGAGCAGTACTTC	CASAGVDHEQYF
-	TRBV19	TRBJ2-1	TRBD2	TGTGCCAGTAGTAACGGACTAGCGGGAGGGGTGAGCTCCTACAATGAGCAGTTCTTC	CASSNGLAGGVSSYNEQFF
once	TRBV7-9	TRBJ2-5	TRBD2	TGTGCCAGCAGCATTAGCGGGGCAATCCAAGAGACCCAGTACTTC	CASSISGAIQETQYF
-	TRBV9	TRBJ2-2	-	TGTGCCAGCAGCGTAGTACTTGGACAGCCTTGGGGAGGGGAGCTGTTTTTT	CASSVVLGQPWGGELFF
-	TRBV5-8	TRBJ1-6	TRBD1	TGTGCCAGCAGCTTGGCCACAGGGGGCGGTTCACCCCTCCACTTT	CASSLATGGGSPLHF
-	TRBV28	TRBJ1-2	-	TGTGCCAGCATTCCAAGCAGGGGCGCCGGCTATGGCTACACCTTC	CASIPSRGAGYGYTF
-	TRBV18	TRBJ1-2	TRBD1	TGTGCCAGCTCACCGAAGGACAGGGGCCATGGCTACACCTTC	CASSPKDRGHGYTF
-	TRBV28	TRBJ1-1	-	TGTGCCAGCAGTCCAGACAGGAAACCGAACACTGAAGCTTTCTTT	CASSPDRKPNTEAFF
-	TRBV28	TRBJ2-7	TRBD1	TGTGCCAGCAGTTTACATACAGGGGGCTCGCGCGAGCAGTACTTC	CASSLHTGGSREQYF
-	TRBV6-5	TRBJ1-3	TRBD1	TGTGCCAGCATTTCGGGACAGGGGGTAGGAAACACCATATATTTT	CASISGQGVGNTIYF
-	TRBV6-4	TRBJ2-1	TRBD2	TGTGCCAGCAGTGAGAATAGCGGGGGAGGTAGTGAGCAGTTCTTC	CASSENSGGGSEQFF
-	TRBV7-7	TRBJ2-1	TRBD2	TGTGCTAGCAGCTTAGCGGGGGGTGAGCAGTTCTTC	CASSLAGGEQFF